A selection of T cell receptor beta chains follows, all from one sample in a study of blood T cell repertoires in COVID-19. The protocol was immunoSEQ multiplex PCR, while the TCRdb copy is restricted to in-frame clones and leaves out a portion. Among fewer than 350,000 clones, around 81% were seen once, and the ten largest hold 2.5% to 3%. Sequenced: peripheral blood. Every receptor here comes from a woman aged 55-70 years with active or convalescent COVID-19. CDR3s include the opening cysteine and the closing phenylalanine or tryptophan. The D gene is left open where the match is weak. The size of a clone is reported for some rows only, either as once, few or many, or as a class for expanded clones.

j_gene: TRBJ2-3; abundance: NA; d_gene: TRBD1; v_gene: TRBV6-1; CDR3aa: CASSGRDRGGWADTQYF; CDR3nt: TGTGCCAGCAGTGGCCGGGACAGGGGAGGGTGGGCAGATACGCAGTATTTT
j_gene: TRBJ2-5; abundance: NA; d_gene: NA; v_gene: TRBV5-1; CDR3aa: CASSFSATYQETQYF; CDR3nt: TGCGCCAGCAGCTTTAGCGCAACGTACCAAGAGACCCAGTACTTC
j_gene: TRBJ1-4; abundance: few; d_gene: TRBD1; v_gene: TRBV27; CDR3aa: CASSSRSGQGATNEKLFF; CDR3nt: TGTGCCAGCAGCTCAAGGTCGGGACAGGGGGCTACTAATGAAAAACTGTTTTTT
j_gene: TRBJ2-7; abundance: NA; d_gene: TRBD2; v_gene: TRBV11-2; CDR3aa: CASSSSGSPRVHEQYF; CDR3nt: TGTGCCAGCAGTTCTAGCGGGAGCCCTCGAGTCCACGAGCAGTACTTC
j_gene: TRBJ2-4; abundance: NA; d_gene: NA; v_gene: TRBV27; CDR3aa: CASSADASGAGSKNIQYF; CDR3nt: TGTGCCAGCAGTGCCGATGCGTCGGGCGCGGGTTCCAAAAACATTCAGTACTTC
j_gene: TRBJ1-1; abundance: NA; d_gene: NA; v_gene: TRBV6-5; CDR3aa: CASSYRGNTEAFF; CDR3nt: TGTGCCAGCAGTTATAGGGGGAACACTGAAGCTTTCTTT
j_gene: TRBJ1-2; abundance: NA; d_gene: TRBD1; v_gene: TRBV25-1; CDR3aa: CASTGGAYYGYTF; CDR3nt: TGTGCCAGCACAGGGGGCGCCTACTATGGCTACACCTTC
j_gene: TRBJ1-2; abundance: NA; d_gene: NA; v_gene: TRBV10-3; CDR3aa: CAITSGAGDDRGYTF; CDR3nt: TGTGCCATCACCTCCGGGGCAGGGGATGATCGTGGCTACACCTTC
j_gene: TRBJ2-5; abundance: few; d_gene: TRBD2; v_gene: TRBV27; CDR3aa: CASSPLAGGPETQYF; CDR3nt: TGTGCCAGCAGTCCACTAGCGGGGGGGCCCGAGACCCAGTACTTC
j_gene: TRBJ2-2; abundance: NA; d_gene: NA; v_gene: TRBV29-1; CDR3aa: CSVEDLQGRANTGELFF; CDR3nt: TGCAGCGTTGAAGATCTTCAGGGCCGGGCGAACACCGGGGAGCTGTTTTTT
j_gene: TRBJ2-7; abundance: few; d_gene: NA; v_gene: TRBV5-1; CDR3aa: CASSATAGAGEQYF; CDR3nt: TGCGCCAGCAGCGCCACCGCGGGGGCGGGGGAGCAGTACTTC
j_gene: TRBJ2-3; abundance: NA; d_gene: TRBD2; v_gene: TRBV15; CDR3aa: CATSRDGGGRGDTQYF; CDR3nt: TGTGCCACCAGCAGAGATGGGGGGGGTAGAGGAGATACGCAGTATTTT
j_gene: TRBJ2-7; abundance: NA; d_gene: TRBD2; v_gene: TRBV4-2; CDR3aa: CASSPGTSGYEQYF; CDR3nt: TGTGCCAGCAGTCCCGGGACTAGCGGGTACGAGCAGTACTTC
j_gene: TRBJ1-3; abundance: once; d_gene: TRBD1; v_gene: TRBV5-4; CDR3aa: CASSPEGGLAGTEGNTIYF; CDR3nt: TGTGCCAGCAGTCCAGAAGGGGGATTGGCGGGGACAGAAGGAAACACCATATATTTT
j_gene: TRBJ2-3; abundance: once; d_gene: NA; v_gene: TRBV4-2; CDR3aa: CASSQDLFTDTQYF; CDR3nt: TGTGCCAGCAGCCAAGATCTCTTCACAGATACGCAGTATTTT
j_gene: TRBJ2-7; abundance: NA; d_gene: TRBD2; v_gene: TRBV13; CDR3aa: CASSLVAGGYEQYF; CDR3nt: TGTGCCAGCAGCTTAGTAGCGGGGGGCTACGAGCAGTACTTC
j_gene: TRBJ2-6; abundance: NA; d_gene: TRBD2; v_gene: TRBV6-2/TRBV6-3; CDR3aa: CASSYSSGRNSGANVLTF; CDR3nt: TGTGCCAGCAGTTACTCGAGCGGGAGGAACTCTGGGGCCAACGTCCTGACTTTC
j_gene: TRBJ1-4; abundance: NA; d_gene: NA; v_gene: TRBV14; CDR3aa: CASSQDGRFGEKLFF; CDR3nt: TGTGCCAGCAGCCAAGATGGCAGGTTTGGAGAAAAACTGTTTTTT
j_gene: TRBJ1-2; abundance: NA; d_gene: TRBD1; v_gene: TRBV4-1; CDR3aa: CASSPAPTGFTYGYTF; CDR3nt: TGCGCCAGCAGCCCCGCTCCGACAGGGTTTACCTATGGCTACACCTTC
j_gene: TRBJ1-2; abundance: NA; d_gene: TRBD1; v_gene: TRBV6-1; CDR3aa: CASSDRDRQLYGYTF; CDR3nt: TGTGCCAGCAGTGACCGGGACAGGCAGCTCTATGGCTACACCTTC
j_gene: TRBJ2-7; abundance: NA; d_gene: TRBD1; v_gene: TRBV19; CDR3aa: CASSRDRTGEQYF; CDR3nt: TGTGCCAGTAGTAGGGACAGGACCGGCGAGCAGTACTTC
j_gene: TRBJ1-6; abundance: once; d_gene: NA; v_gene: TRBV5-1; CDR3aa: CASSLDLAGNSPLHF; CDR3nt: TGCGCCAGCAGCCTTGACTTGGCGGGGAATTCACCCCTCCACTTT
j_gene: TRBJ1-2; abundance: NA; d_gene: TRBD1; v_gene: TRBV6-1; CDR3aa: CASSEPLYRGESYTF; CDR3nt: TGTGCCAGCAGTGAACCCCTTTACAGGGGAGAAAGTTACACCTTC
j_gene: TRBJ1-1; abundance: NA; d_gene: TRBD1; v_gene: TRBV14; CDR3aa: CASSPLQGTEAFF; CDR3nt: TGTGCCAGCAGCCCTCTACAGGGGACTGAAGCTTTCTTT
j_gene: TRBJ2-3; abundance: NA; d_gene: TRBD2; v_gene: TRBV20-1; CDR3aa: CSASHLGLAGGVDTQYF; CDR3nt: TGCAGTGCTAGTCATCTCGGACTAGCGGGGGGGGTCGATACGCAGTATTTT
j_gene: TRBJ1-2; abundance: NA; d_gene: TRBD1; v_gene: TRBV30; CDR3aa: CAWSKNRGGLSSYGYTF; CDR3nt: TGTGCCTGGAGTAAAAACAGGGGGGGTCTTTCTAGCTATGGCTACACCTTC
j_gene: TRBJ2-1; abundance: few; d_gene: TRBD1; v_gene: TRBV5-1; CDR3aa: CASSFVGQNHNEQFF; CDR3nt: TGCGCCAGCAGCTTCGTGGGACAGAACCACAATGAGCAGTTCTTC
j_gene: TRBJ1-2; abundance: NA; d_gene: TRBD1; v_gene: TRBV18; CDR3aa: CASSPGTGAYGYTF; CDR3nt: TGTGCCAGCTCACCAGGGACAGGGGCCTATGGCTACACCTTC
j_gene: TRBJ1-4; abundance: NA; d_gene: TRBD1; v_gene: TRBV15; CDR3aa: CATSRDPTGQDSEKLFF; CDR3nt: TGTGCCACCAGCAGAGATCCCACGGGACAGGACTCTGAAAAACTGTTTTTT
j_gene: TRBJ1-1; abundance: few; d_gene: TRBD1; v_gene: TRBV7-9; CDR3aa: CASSPPGTGTEAFF; CDR3nt: TGTGCCAGCAGTCCCCCCGGGACAGGCACTGAAGCTTTCTTT
j_gene: TRBJ1-5; abundance: once; d_gene: NA; v_gene: TRBV19; CDR3aa: CASSIDLLGQGGQPQHF; CDR3nt: TGTGCCAGTAGTATAGATCTATTAGGGCAGGGCGGTCAGCCCCAGCATTTT
j_gene: TRBJ1-6; abundance: NA; d_gene: NA; v_gene: TRBV2; CDR3aa: CASSVQGTDNSPLHF; CDR3nt: TGTGCCAGCAGTGTGCAGGGTACGGATAATTCACCCCTCCACTTT
j_gene: TRBJ2-3; abundance: NA; d_gene: TRBD2; v_gene: TRBV6-5; CDR3aa: CASSYGTSGATDTQYF; CDR3nt: TGTGCCAGCAGTTACGGCACTAGCGGGGCCACAGATACGCAGTATTTT
j_gene: TRBJ1-2; abundance: few; d_gene: TRBD1; v_gene: TRBV25-1; CDR3aa: CASSGGTAYGYTF; CDR3nt: TGTGCCAGCAGTGGGGGGACAGCCTATGGCTACACCTTC
j_gene: TRBJ2-5; abundance: NA; d_gene: TRBD1; v_gene: TRBV19; CDR3aa: CASSAYRGAETQYF; CDR3nt: TGTGCCAGTAGCGCCTACAGGGGAGCAGAGACCCAGTACTTC
j_gene: TRBJ1-6; abundance: once; d_gene: NA; v_gene: TRBV12-3/TRBV12-4; CDR3aa: CATGEYMRSPLHF; CDR3nt: TGTGCCACCGGGGAATATATGAGGTCACCCCTCCACTTT
j_gene: TRBJ2-7; abundance: NA; d_gene: NA; v_gene: TRBV12-3/TRBV12-4; CDR3aa: CASSFRRESEQYF; CDR3nt: TGTGCCAGCAGCTTCAGACGGGAATCCGAGCAGTACTTC
j_gene: TRBJ2-7; abundance: NA; d_gene: NA; v_gene: TRBV5-1; CDR3aa: CASSPLTQGSHREQYF; CDR3nt: TGCGCCAGCAGCCCACTGACTCAGGGATCCCACCGCGAGCAGTACTTC
j_gene: TRBJ1-1; abundance: once; d_gene: TRBD1; v_gene: TRBV2; CDR3aa: CASSDGTGWERPEAFF; CDR3nt: TGTGCCAGCAGTGATGGGACAGGGTGGGAGCGGCCTGAAGCTTTCTTT
j_gene: TRBJ2-1; abundance: NA; d_gene: NA; v_gene: TRBV3-1/TRBV3-2; CDR3aa: CASSQECGSSYNEQFF; CDR3nt: TGTGCCAGCAGCCAAGAGTGCGGAAGCTCCTACAATGAGCAGTTCTTC
j_gene: TRBJ2-7; abundance: NA; d_gene: TRBD2; v_gene: TRBV7-2; CDR3aa: CASSRTSGGTAAYEQYF; CDR3nt: TGTGCCAGCAGCCGGACTAGCGGGGGGACAGCGGCCTACGAGCAGTACTTC